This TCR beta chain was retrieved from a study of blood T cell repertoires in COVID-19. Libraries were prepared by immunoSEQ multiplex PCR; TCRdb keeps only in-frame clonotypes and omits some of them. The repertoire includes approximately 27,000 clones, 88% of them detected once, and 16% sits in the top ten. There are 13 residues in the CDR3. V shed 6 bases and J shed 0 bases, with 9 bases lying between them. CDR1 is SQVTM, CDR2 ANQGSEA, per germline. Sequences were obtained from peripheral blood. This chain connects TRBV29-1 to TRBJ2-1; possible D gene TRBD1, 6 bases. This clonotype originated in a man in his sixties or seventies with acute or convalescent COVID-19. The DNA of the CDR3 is TGCAGCGTGACAGGAAGCTCCTACAATGAGCAGTTCTTC. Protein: CSVTGSSYNEQFF.